The clone carrying this TCR beta chain was recorded once. This sample is drawn from a study of OX40 agonist ivuxolimab in advanced cancers. About the research overall: The eligibility criteria allowed prior anti-PD-1, anti-PD-L1 or anti-CTLA-4 therapy, and approximately 40% had some.

CDR3 length: 16 amino acids. TCRdb's copy holds only in-frame clones and misses some; the assay was immunoSEQ multiplex PCR. Here the sample spans over 80,000 clones, approximately 91% being singletons. The material sequenced was CD4+ or CD8+ T cells sorted from blood, taken in a trial of the OX40 agonist ivuxolimab. The V call is TRBV21-1, the J call TRBJ2-4; the DNA was not used to check the table's D call, TRBD1. TRBV21-1 is termed a pseudogene. This sequence originates from an adult with an advanced solid tumor such as melanoma, head and neck, liver or kidney cancer. CDR3 protein: CASSKWAVLAKNIQYF. The DNA of the CDR3 is TGTGCCAGCAGCAAATGGGCCGTGCTTGCCAAAAACATTCAGTACTTC.